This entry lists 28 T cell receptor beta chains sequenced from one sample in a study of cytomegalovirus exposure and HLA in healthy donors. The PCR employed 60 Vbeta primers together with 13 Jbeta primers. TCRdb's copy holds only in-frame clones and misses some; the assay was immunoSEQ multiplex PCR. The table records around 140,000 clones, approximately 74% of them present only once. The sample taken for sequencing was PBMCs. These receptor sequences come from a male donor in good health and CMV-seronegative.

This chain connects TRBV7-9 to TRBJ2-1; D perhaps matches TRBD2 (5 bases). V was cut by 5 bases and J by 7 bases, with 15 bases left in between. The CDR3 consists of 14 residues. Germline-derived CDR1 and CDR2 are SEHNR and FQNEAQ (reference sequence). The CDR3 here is CASSPLDLRNEQFF. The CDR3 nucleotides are TGTGCCAGCAGCCCTCTGGACTTGCGGAATGAGCAGTTCTTC.

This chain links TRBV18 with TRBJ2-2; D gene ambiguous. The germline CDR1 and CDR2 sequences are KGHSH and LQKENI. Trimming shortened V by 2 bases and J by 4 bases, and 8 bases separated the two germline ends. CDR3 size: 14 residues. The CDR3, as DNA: TGTGCCAGCTCACCAGGGCTTCGCACCGGGGAGCTGTTTTTT. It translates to CASSPGLRTGELFF. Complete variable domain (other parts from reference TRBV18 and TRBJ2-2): NAGVMQNPRHLVRRRGQEARLRCSPMKGHSHVYWYRQLPEEGLKFMVYLQKENIIDESGMPKERFSAEFPKEGPSILRIQQVVRGDSAAYFCASSPGLRTGELFFGEGSRLTVL.

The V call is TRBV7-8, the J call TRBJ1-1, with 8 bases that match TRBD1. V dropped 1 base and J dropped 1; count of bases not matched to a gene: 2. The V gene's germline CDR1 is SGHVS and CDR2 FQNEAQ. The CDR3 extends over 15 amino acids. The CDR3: CASSLVDRANTEAFF. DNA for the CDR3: TGTGCCAGCAGCTTAGTGGACAGGGCGAACACTGAAGCTTTCTTT.

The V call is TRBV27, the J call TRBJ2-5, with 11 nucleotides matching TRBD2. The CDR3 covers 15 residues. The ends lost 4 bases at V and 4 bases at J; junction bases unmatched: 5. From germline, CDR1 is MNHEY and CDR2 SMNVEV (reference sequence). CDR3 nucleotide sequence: TGTGCCAGCAGTTATAGCGGGGGGGCGGGAGAGACCCAGTACTTC. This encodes CASSYSGGAGETQYF.

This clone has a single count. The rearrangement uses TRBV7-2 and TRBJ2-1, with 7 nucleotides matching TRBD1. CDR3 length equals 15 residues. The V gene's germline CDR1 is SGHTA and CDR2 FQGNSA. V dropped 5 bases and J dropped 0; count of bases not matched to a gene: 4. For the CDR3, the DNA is TGTGCCAGCAGCGGCCGACAGGGCTCCTACAATGAGCAGTTCTTC. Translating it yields CASSGRQGSYNEQFF.

The DNA for the CDR3 is TGTGCCAGCAGCTTGGGACTGAGGGTAACCTCCGAGGGCAATGAGCAGTTCTTC. Protein: CASSLGLRVTSEGNEQFF. This chain uses TRBV7-9 with TRBJ2-1; maybe TRBD2 (6 bases). Germline V gene lookup returns CDR1 SEHNR and CDR2 FQNEAQ (reference sequence). CDR3 length: 18 residues. V dropped 3 bases and J dropped 6 bases, with 24 bases sitting between them.

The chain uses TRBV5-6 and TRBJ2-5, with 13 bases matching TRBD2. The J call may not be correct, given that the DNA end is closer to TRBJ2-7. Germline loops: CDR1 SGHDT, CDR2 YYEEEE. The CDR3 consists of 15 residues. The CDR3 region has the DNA TGTGCCAGCAGCCCCGGACTAGCGGGGGTCTACGAGCAGTACTTC. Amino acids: CASSPGLAGVYEQYF.

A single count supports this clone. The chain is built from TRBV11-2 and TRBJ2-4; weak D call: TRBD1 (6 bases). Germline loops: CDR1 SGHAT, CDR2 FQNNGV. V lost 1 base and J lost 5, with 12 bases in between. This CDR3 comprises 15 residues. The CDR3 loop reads CASSLGAGAQNIQYF. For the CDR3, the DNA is TGTGCCAGCAGCTTAGGGGCAGGGGCACAAAACATTCAGTACTTC.

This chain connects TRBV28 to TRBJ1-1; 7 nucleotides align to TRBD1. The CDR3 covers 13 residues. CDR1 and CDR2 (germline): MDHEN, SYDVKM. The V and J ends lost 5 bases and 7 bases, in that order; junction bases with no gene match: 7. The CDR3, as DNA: TGTGCCAGCAGTACACCCCGACAGGGTGAAGCTTTCTTT. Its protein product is CASSTPRQGEAFF. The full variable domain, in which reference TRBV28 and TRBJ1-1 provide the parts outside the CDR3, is DVKVTQSSRYLVKRTGEKVFLECVQDMDHENMFWYRQDPGLGLRLIYFSYDVKMKEKGDIPEGYSVSREKKERFSLILESASTNQTSMYLCASSTPRQGEAFFGQGTRLTVV.

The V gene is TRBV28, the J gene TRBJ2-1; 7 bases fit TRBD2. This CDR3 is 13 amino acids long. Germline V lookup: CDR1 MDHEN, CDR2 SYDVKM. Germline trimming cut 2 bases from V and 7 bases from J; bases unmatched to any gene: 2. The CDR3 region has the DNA TGTGCCAGCAGTTTAGCGGGAGAAAATGAGCAGTTCTTC. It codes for CASSLAGENEQFF.

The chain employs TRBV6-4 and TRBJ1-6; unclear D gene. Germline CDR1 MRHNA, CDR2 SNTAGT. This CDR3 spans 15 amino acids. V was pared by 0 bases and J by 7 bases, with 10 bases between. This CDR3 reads CASSDSGAGNSPLHF. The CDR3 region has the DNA TGTGCCAGCAGTGACTCTGGAGCGGGGAATTCACCCCTCCACTTT.

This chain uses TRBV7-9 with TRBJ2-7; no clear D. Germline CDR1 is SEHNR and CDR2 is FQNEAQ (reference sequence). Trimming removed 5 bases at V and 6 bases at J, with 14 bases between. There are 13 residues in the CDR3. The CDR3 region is CASSAGSIGEQYF. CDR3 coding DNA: TGTGCCAGCAGCGCAGGAAGTATCGGCGAGCAGTACTTC.

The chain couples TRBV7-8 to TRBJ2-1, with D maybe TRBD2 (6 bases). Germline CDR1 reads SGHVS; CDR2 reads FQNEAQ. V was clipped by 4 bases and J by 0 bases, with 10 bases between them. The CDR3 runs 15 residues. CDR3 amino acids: CASSSRRDSYNEQFF. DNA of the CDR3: TGTGCCAGCAGCTCCAGGCGGGACTCCTACAATGAGCAGTTCTTC. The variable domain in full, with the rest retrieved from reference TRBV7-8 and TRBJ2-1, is GAGVSQSPRYKVAKRGQDVALRCDPISGHVSLFWYQQALGQGPEFLTYFQNEAQLDKSGLPSDRFFAERPEGSVSTLKIQRTQQEDSAVYLCASSSRRDSYNEQFFGPGTRLTVL.

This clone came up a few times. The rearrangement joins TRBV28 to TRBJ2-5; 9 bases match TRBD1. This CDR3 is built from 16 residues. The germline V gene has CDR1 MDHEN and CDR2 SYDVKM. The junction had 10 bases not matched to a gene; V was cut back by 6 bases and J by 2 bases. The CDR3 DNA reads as TGTGCCAGCAGCCTCTCCGGACAGGGGTTGCAAGAGACCCAGTACTTC. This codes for CASSLSGQGLQETQYF.

CDR3 in amino acids: CASSVAGALPNIQYF. The CDR3 DNA sequence: TGTGCCAGCAGCGTAGCGGGAGCCCTACCCAACATTCAGTACTTC. This rearrangement joins TRBV9 to TRBJ2-4; D perhaps matches TRBD2 (6 bases). This CDR3 contains 15 residues. The germline CDR1 and CDR2 sequences are SGDLS and YYNGEE. The germline V and J ends were trimmed by 0 bases and 7 bases, with 14 bases remaining between them.

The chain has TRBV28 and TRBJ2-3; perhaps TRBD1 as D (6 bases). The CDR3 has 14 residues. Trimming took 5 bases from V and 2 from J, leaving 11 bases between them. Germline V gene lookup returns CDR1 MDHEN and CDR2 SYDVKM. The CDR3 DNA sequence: TGTGCCAGCAGTAAACGGGACATCACAGATACGCAGTATTTT. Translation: CASSKRDITDTQYF. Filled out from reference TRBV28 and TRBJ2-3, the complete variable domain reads DVKVTQSSRYLVKRTGEKVFLECVQDMDHENMFWYRQDPGLGLRLIYFSYDVKMKEKGDIPEGYSVSREKKERFSLILESASTNQTSMYLCASSKRDITDTQYFGPGTRLTVL.

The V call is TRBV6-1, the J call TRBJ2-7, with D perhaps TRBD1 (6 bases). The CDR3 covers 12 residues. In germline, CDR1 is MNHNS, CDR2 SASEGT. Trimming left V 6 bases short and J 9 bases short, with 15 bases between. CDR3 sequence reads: CASSETGPTQYF. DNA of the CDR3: TGTGCCAGCAGCGAAACAGGGCCTACGCAGTACTTC.

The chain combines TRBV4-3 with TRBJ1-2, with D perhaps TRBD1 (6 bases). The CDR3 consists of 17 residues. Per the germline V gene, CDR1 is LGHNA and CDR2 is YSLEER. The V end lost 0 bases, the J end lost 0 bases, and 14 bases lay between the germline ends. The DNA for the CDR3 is TGCGCCAGCAGCCAAGAAAGGGGGGGAAGGGCTAACTATGGCTACACCTTC. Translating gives CASSQERGGRANYGYTF.

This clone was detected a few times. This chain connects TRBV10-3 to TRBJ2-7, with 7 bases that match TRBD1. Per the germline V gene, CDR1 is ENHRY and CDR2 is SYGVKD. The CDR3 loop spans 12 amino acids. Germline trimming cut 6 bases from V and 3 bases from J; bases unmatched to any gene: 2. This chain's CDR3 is CAISRQGYEQYF. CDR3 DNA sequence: TGTGCCATCAGCCGACAGGGCTACGAGCAGTACTTC.

The CDR3 here is CASSSRGVAGVNNEQFF. The CDR3 DNA reads TGTGCCAGCAGCTCTCGTGGGGTGGCGGGAGTTAACAATGAGCAGTTCTTC. The gene calls are TRBV7-6 and TRBJ2-1; 7 bases are a match to TRBD2. CDR1 and CDR2 from the germline V gene are SGHVS and FNYEAQ. V gave up 4 bases and J gave up 5 bases; unmatched junction bases: 14. There are 17 residues in the CDR3.

CDR3 in amino acids: CASSDRGGYEQYF. Here the CDR3 DNA reads TGTGCCAGCAGCGACAGGGGGGGCTACGAGCAGTACTTC. The chain employs TRBV4-2 and TRBJ2-7; TRBD1 agrees at 9 bases. CDR3 length: 13 amino acids. V was clipped by 5 bases and J by 3 bases; unmatched bases: 2. Germline values: CDR1 LGHNA, CDR2 YNFKEQ.

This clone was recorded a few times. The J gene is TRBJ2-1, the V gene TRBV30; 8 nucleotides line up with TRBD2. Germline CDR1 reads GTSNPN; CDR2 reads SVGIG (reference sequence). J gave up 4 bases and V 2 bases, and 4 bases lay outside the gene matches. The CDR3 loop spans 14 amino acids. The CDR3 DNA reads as TGTGCCTGGAGTAGGAGCGGGGGTTACAATGAGCAGTTCTTC. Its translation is CAWSRSGGYNEQFF.

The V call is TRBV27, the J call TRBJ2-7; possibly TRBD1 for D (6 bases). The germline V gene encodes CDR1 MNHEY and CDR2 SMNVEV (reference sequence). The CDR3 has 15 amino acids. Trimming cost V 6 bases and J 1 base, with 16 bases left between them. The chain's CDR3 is CASSLGTLSSYEQYF. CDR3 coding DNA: TGTGCCAGCAGCCTCGGGACACTTAGTTCCTACGAGCAGTACTTC.

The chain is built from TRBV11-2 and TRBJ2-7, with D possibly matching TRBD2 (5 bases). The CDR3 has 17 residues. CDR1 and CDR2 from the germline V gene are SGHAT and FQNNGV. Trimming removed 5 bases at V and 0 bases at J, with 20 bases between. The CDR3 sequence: CASSLFRWSGSSYEQYF. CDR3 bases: TGTGCCAGCAGCCTCTTTCGGTGGAGCGGCAGCTCCTACGAGCAGTACTTC.

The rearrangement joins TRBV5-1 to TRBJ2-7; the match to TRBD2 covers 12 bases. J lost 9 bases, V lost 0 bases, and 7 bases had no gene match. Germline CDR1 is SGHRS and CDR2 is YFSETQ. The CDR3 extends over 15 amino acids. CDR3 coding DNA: TGCGCCAGCAGCTTGGGGGCTAGCGGGGGGGATGTGCAGTACTTC. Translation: CASSLGASGGDVQYF.

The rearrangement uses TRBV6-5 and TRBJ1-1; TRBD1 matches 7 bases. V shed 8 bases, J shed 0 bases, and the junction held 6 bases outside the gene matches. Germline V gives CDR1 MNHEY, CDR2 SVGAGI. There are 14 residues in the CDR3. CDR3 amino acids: CASGTDPLNTEAFF. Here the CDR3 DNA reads TGTGCCAGCGGGACAGATCCCCTGAACACTGAAGCTTTCTTT.

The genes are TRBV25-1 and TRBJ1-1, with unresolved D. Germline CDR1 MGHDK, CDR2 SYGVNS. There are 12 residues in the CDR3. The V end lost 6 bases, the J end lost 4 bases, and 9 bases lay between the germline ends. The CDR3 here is CASSLVSTEAFF. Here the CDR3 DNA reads TGTGCCAGCAGCTTGGTGAGCACTGAAGCTTTCTTT.

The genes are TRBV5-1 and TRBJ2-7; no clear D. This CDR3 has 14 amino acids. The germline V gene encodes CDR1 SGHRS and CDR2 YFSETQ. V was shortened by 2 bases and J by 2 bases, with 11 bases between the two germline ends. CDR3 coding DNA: TGCGCCAGCAGCTTAGATGCAGGTACCTACGAGCAGTACTTC. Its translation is CASSLDAGTYEQYF. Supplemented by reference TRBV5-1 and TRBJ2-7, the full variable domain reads KAGVTQTPRYLIKTRGQQVTLSCSPISGHRSVSWYQQTPGQGLQFLFEYFSETQRNKGNFPGRFSGRQFSNSRSEMNVSTLELGDSALYLCASSLDAGTYEQYFGPGTRLTVT.